The 17 T cell receptor beta chains below come from one sample, sequenced in a study of preoperative IRX-2 immunotherapy in early breast cancer. Sequencing used immunoSEQ multiplex PCR; TCRdb keeps in-frame clones, though not all of them. The repertoire holds some 22,000 clones, around 89% seen once, with 9% to 10% in the top ten. Treatment indicated: preoperative locoregional IRX-2 cytokine immunotherapy. The specimen comprised tumor tissue, sampled after IRX-2 immunotherapy. Receptors were obtained from a human donor with breast cancer.

The chain has TRBV7-2 and TRBJ1-3; D unresolved. This CDR3 is built from 11 residues. The germline V and J ends were trimmed by 2 bases and 14 bases, with 10 bases remaining between them. Germline assignment: CDR1 SGHTA and CDR2 FQGNSA. The CDR3 bases are TGTGCCAGCAGCTTACTCGGCCTGTTATATTTT. It is translated as CASSLLGLLYF.

This chain connects TRBV5-1 to TRBJ2-3, with a weak D call TRBD1 (6 bases). Trimming cost V 4 bases and J 0 bases, with 9 bases left between them. The germline CDR1 and CDR2 sequences are SGHRS and YFSETQ. The CDR3 is 14 residues long. CDR3 nucleotides: TGCGCCAGCAGCACTGGACAGAGCACAGATACGCAGTATTTT. It yields the protein CASSTGQSTDTQYF. The full variable domain, its missing parts supplied by reference TRBV5-1 and TRBJ2-3, is KAGVTQTPRYLIKTRGQQVTLSCSPISGHRSVSWYQQTPGQGLQFLFEYFSETQRNKGNFPGRFSGRQFSNSRSEMNVSTLELGDSALYLCASSTGQSTDTQYFGPGTRLTVL.

The V call is TRBV9, the J call TRBJ1-3, with D hard to call. Trimming stripped 4 bases from V and 9 bases from J, with 23 bases between. The germline V gene encodes CDR1 SGDLS and CDR2 YYNGEE. The CDR3 consists of 16 residues. For the CDR3, the DNA is TGTGCCAGCAGCCGGACCGCCTTAATCGAAGGAGGCACCATATATTTT. This gives the protein CASSRTALIEGGTIYF.

The chain links TRBV19 to TRBJ2-3; D gene uncertain. Germline values: CDR1 LNHDA, CDR2 SQIVND (reference sequence). The CDR3 has 15 amino acids. The V and J ends lost 5 bases and 0 bases respectively, with 12 bases between them. CDR3 sequence: CASSLLSASTDTQYF. The CDR3 DNA is TGTGCCAGTAGTCTACTCTCCGCGAGCACAGATACGCAGTATTTT.

This chain links TRBV6-6 with TRBJ2-7; TRBD2 might be the D (6 bases). CDR1 is MNHNY, CDR2 SVGAGI, per germline (reference sequence). V lost 6 bases to trimming and J lost 7 bases, with 13 bases between them. The CDR3 is 12 amino acids. CDR3 sequence (DNA): TGTGCCAGCAGCTCAACACGGGGGGAGCAGTACTTC. It codes for CASSSTRGEQYF.

The DNA for the CDR3 is TGTGCCAGCAGTCCCCGGACAGGGGGGGATACGCAGTATTTT. Translation: CASSPRTGGDTQYF. The chain joins TRBV27 to TRBJ2-3; 10 bases map to TRBD1. J was trimmed by 6 bases and V by 5 bases; bases with no gene match: 5. Per the germline V gene, CDR1 is MNHEY and CDR2 is SMNVEV (reference sequence). The CDR3 has 14 amino acids.

V gene TRBV2 combines with J gene TRBJ1-6, with 9 bases fitting TRBD1. This CDR3 is built from 16 residues. Germline V gene sequence: CDR1 SNHLY, CDR2 FYNNEI. Trimming cost V 1 base and J 9 bases; bases outside gene matches: 7. CDR3 region: CASSEVKGQGGSPLHF. In DNA, the CDR3 is TGTGCCAGCAGTGAAGTTAAGGGACAGGGCGGTTCACCCCTCCACTTT.

This chain links TRBV6-5 with TRBJ1-2; TRBD1 matches at 7 bases. V trimming: 0 bases; J trimming: 4 bases; junction bases outside the gene matches: 5. Germline lookup yields CDR1 MNHEY and CDR2 SVGAGI. This CDR3 contains 15 residues. CDR3 DNA: TGTGCCAGCAGTTACTCGAGCCAGGGGGGCTATGGCTACACCTTC. Protein product: CASSYSSQGGYGYTF.

The chain uses TRBV6-6 and TRBJ1-1; TRBD1 is a possible D gene (6 bases). V was pared by 0 bases and J by 4 bases, with 15 bases between. Per germline, CDR1 MNHNY and CDR2 SVGAGI (reference sequence). This CDR3 contains 16 residues. For the CDR3, the DNA is TGTGCCAGCAGTTACTCGATATCAGGGGAGGGCACTGAAGCTTTCTTT. This codes for CASSYSISGEGTEAFF.

This clone was counted once. V is TRBV6-5 and J is TRBJ2-7; D might be TRBD1 or TRBD2, each matching 5 bases. The germline V and J ends were trimmed by 5 bases and 6 bases, with 11 bases remaining between them. The CDR3 sequence is 12 residues long. CDR1 MNHEY and CDR2 SVGAGI come from the germline V gene. CDR3 in DNA: TGTGCCAGCAGTACCACTAGGGGCGAGCAGTACTTC. Its protein product is CASSTTRGEQYF.

The V call is TRBV6-1, the J call TRBJ2-7, with 15 bases identical to TRBD2. V lost 8 bases to trimming and J lost 2 bases; unmatched junction nucleotides: 1. The CDR3 runs to 14 residues. Germline values: CDR1 MNHNS, CDR2 SASEGT. CDR3 coding DNA: TGTGCCAGCCGGACTAGCGGGAGGGCCTACGAGCAGTACTTC. Translating gives CASRTSGRAYEQYF.

The V and J genes are TRBV11-1 and TRBJ1-4; D is undetermined. From germline, CDR1 is SGHAT and CDR2 FQDESV (reference sequence). The V end lost 0 bases, the J end lost 2 bases, and 7 bases lay between the germline ends. CDR3 length: 15 amino acids. CDR3 residues: CASSLATGTNEKLFF. CDR3 nucleotide sequence: TGTGCCAGCAGCTTAGCGACGGGTACTAATGAAAAACTGTTTTTT. Using reference TRBV11-1 and TRBJ1-4 for the parts outside the CDR3, the full variable domain is EAEVAQSPRYKITEKSQAVAFWCDPISGHATLYWYRQILGQGPELLVQFQDESVVDDSQLPKDRFSAERLKGVDSTLKIQPAELGDSAMYLCASSLATGTNEKLFFGSGTQLSVL.

The rearrangement links TRBV19 to TRBJ2-7; possibly TRBD1 for D (6 bases). With 5 bases removed from V and 0 bases from J, the gap between germline ends came to 14 bases. In germline, CDR1 is LNHDA, CDR2 SQIVND (reference sequence). The CDR3 covers 15 residues. The CDR3 DNA reads TGTGCCAGTAGTCCTAGAAGGGGGAGCTCCTACGAGCAGTACTTC. Its translation is CASSPRRGSSYEQYF.

The V and J genes are TRBV6-5 and TRBJ1-2; D remains ambiguous. Germline V gene lookup returns CDR1 MNHEY and CDR2 SVGAGI. The CDR3 runs 14 residues. The V end was cut by 2 bases, the J end by 2 bases, with 9 bases between. The CDR3 DNA reads as TGTGCCAGCAGTTACGGAAAACGCAACTATGGCTACACCTTC. This translates into CASSYGKRNYGYTF.

The CDR3, as DNA: TGTGCCAGCAGTGAGGGACACTCCTACGAGCAGTACTTC. It yields the protein CASSEGHSYEQYF. The chain combines TRBV6-1 with TRBJ2-7; D may be TRBD1 (6 bases). The CDR3 is made up of 13 amino acids. Germline-derived CDR1 and CDR2 are MNHNS and SASEGT. Deletions cut 3 bases from V and 0 bases from J, with 6 bases between.

The chain links TRBV10-2 to TRBJ2-1, with 12 bases fitting TRBD2. CDR3 length equals 16 residues. Trimming cost V 0 bases and J 8 bases; bases outside gene matches: 5. Germline V lookup: CDR1 WSHSY, CDR2 SAAADI. CDR3 in DNA: TGCGCCAGCAGTGAGTCGACTAGCGGGAGTAGGTATGAGCAGTTCTTC. This sequence encodes CASSESTSGSRYEQFF.

This clone appeared a single time. V is TRBV5-8 and J is TRBJ2-5, with D possibly being TRBD1 (7 bases). This CDR3 is 17 amino acids long. The V gene's germline CDR1 is SGHTS and CDR2 YDEGEE. V lost 2 bases, J lost 3 bases, and 20 bases lay in between. CDR3 DNA: TGTGCCAGCAGCTTCGACAGGGTCGGGACTTTTAAAGAGACCCAGTACTTC. Its protein is CASSFDRVGTFKETQYF.